The 32 T cell receptor beta chains listed next were all sequenced from one sample in a study of regulatory T cells in long-lasting Graves disease. Arm-PCR of CDR3 regions and iRepertoire HTBI primers were the basis on which TCR beta libraries were built. TCRdb itself ran the multiplex PCR reads through MiXCR, one entry per CDR3 protein. The repertoire consists of approximately 350,000 distinct CDR3 sequences, with over 15% occurring once and the leading ten covering 25% to 30%. Noted time point: newly diagnosed GD, antithyroid drugs for less than 3 months. Extracted PBMC RNA gave rise to the TCR library. These data also formed part of another study, on T cells in Graves' hyperthyroidism and ophthalmopathy.

The source was peripheral blood mononuclear cells (PBMCs), collected at new diagnosis, from a patient treated with antithyroid drugs. The receptors derive from a man aged 35 to 55 with Graves disease.

This clonotype was observed many times. The gene calls are TRBV28 and TRBJ1-5; TRBD1 aligns across 9 bases. V was pared by 4 bases and J by 6 bases, with 4 bases of the junction left unmatched. The germline CDR1 and CDR2 sequences are MDHEN and SYDVKM. The length of the CDR3 is 14 residues. The CDR3 is CASSSQGASQPQHF. CDR3 DNA sequence: TGTGCCAGCAGTTCACAGGGGGCGAGTCAGCCCCAGCATTTT. The full variable domain, in which reference TRBV28 and TRBJ1-5 provide the parts outside the CDR3, is DVKVTQSSRYLVKRTGEKVFLECVQDMDHENMFWYRQDPGLGLRLIYFSYDVKMKEKGDIPEGYSVSREKKERFSLILESASTNQTSMYLCASSSQGASQPQHFGDGTRLSIL.

This clonotype occurred a few times. The V call is TRBV5-1, the J call TRBJ2-7; a weak D match, TRBD1 (5 bases). Germline V lookup: CDR1 SGHRS, CDR2 YFSETQ. The CDR3 consists of 14 residues. Trimming cost V 1 base and J 2 bases, with 10 bases left between them. CDR3 amino acids: CASSLQGSTYEQYF. In DNA, the CDR3 is TGCGCCAGCAGCTTGCAGGGCAGCACCTACGAGCAGTACTTC.

The rearrangement uses TRBV7-2 and TRBJ1-4, with 7 bases matching TRBD1. Losses at the gene ends were 1 base for V and 4 bases for J; bases not matched to a gene: 6. The germline CDR1 and CDR2 sequences are SGHTA and FQGNSA. The CDR3 has 16 amino acids. The CDR3 region has the DNA TGTGCCAGCAGCTTAGTGGGGACAGATGGTAATGAAAAACTGTTTTTT. Translation gives CASSLVGTDGNEKLFF. The complete variable domain, with remaining parts taken from reference TRBV7-2 and TRBJ1-4, reads GAGVSQSPSNKVTEKGKDVELRCDPISGHTALYWYRQSLGQGLEFLIYFQGNSAPDKSGLPSDRFSAERTGGSVSTLTIQRTQQEDSAVYLCASSLVGTDGNEKLFFGSGTQLSVL.

This clonotype was counted at least ten times. The rearrangement joins TRBV29-1 to TRBJ2-5; perhaps TRBD2 as D (5 bases). Germline V CDR1 and CDR2: SQVTM, ANQGSEA. CDR3 length equals 14 residues. Trimming stripped 7 bases from V and 2 bases from J, with 17 bases between. The CDR3 coding sequence is TGCAGCGGGGCTGGAGGCAGGCAGCAAGAGACCCAGTACTTC. This sequence encodes CSGAGGRQQETQYF.

This clonotype showed up just a few times. At one end, the junction sequence differs from germline, possibly due to a read error. This chain connects TRBV12-3 or TRBV12-4 to TRBJ1-1, with D possibly being TRBD1 (5 bases). This CDR3 is 15 amino acids long. The CDR3: CASSPVGGSGTEASF. CDR3 in DNA: TGTGCCAGCAGCCCCGTCGGGGGGAGTGGGACTGAAGCTTCCTTT.

This clonotype was observed many times. J is TRBJ2-3 and V is TRBV20-1; 10 bases map to TRBD2. The CDR3 extends over 13 amino acids. Trimming cost V 7 bases and J 4 bases; bases outside gene matches: 5. Germline CDR1 DFQATT, CDR2 SNEGSKA (reference sequence). The CDR3 loop is CSGPGLASDTQYF. The CDR3, as DNA: TGCAGTGGACCGGGACTAGCGTCAGATACGCAGTATTTT.

There are many counts of this clonotype. This chain links TRBV6-1 with TRBJ2-2, with D perhaps given as TRBD1 or TRBD2 (5 bases each). Trimming removed 6 bases from V and 0 bases from J, with 14 bases in between. The CDR3 has 16 residues. Per germline, CDR1 MNHNS and CDR2 SASEGT. CDR3 bases: TGTGCCAGCAGGGCCGGGGACCGACCGAACACCGGGGAGCTGTTTTTT. Its protein product is CASRAGDRPNTGELFF.

This clonotype was detected a few times. The J gene is TRBJ1-4, the V gene TRBV6-9; D is ambiguous. The V gene lost 3 bases and the J gene lost 8 bases, with 13 bases spanning the gap. Germline CDR1 MNHGY, CDR2 SVAAGI. This CDR3 has 14 residues. The CDR3 sequence is CASSYDATTEKLFF. The CDR3 DNA reads as TGTGCCAGCAGTTACGATGCGACGACCGAAAAACTGTTTTTT.

Concerning this clonotype: The likely explanation is a read error, given a far larger clone one base away. The chain employs TRBV20-1 and TRBJ2-5; 12 bases agree with TRBD2. Germline values: CDR1 DFQATT, CDR2 SNEGSKA (reference sequence). V was pared by 3 bases and J by 11 bases, with 13 bases of the junction left unmatched. There are 15 residues in the CDR3. Here the CDR3 reads CSARRLAGGHNEQYF. The CDR3 DNA sequence: TGCAGTGCTAGGCGGCTAGCGGGGGGGCACAATGAGCAGTACTTC.

This clonotype was counted many times. The rearrangement links TRBV2 to TRBJ1-5; D not certain. Trimming removed 7 bases at V and 1 base at J, with 8 bases between. This CDR3 is built from 13 residues. The germline CDR1 and CDR2 sequences are SNHLY and FYNNEI. The chain's CDR3 is CASKVTSNQPQHF. CDR3 DNA: TGTGCCAGCAAAGTCACAAGCAATCAGCCCCAGCATTTT.

This sequence joins TRBV12-3 or TRBV12-4 and TRBJ2-1; D is undetermined. This CDR3 has 10 amino acids. The ends were cut back, 5 bases at V and 10 bases at J, with 6 bases in the middle. Here the CDR3 DNA reads TGTGCCAGCAGTGAGAGGGAGCAGTTCTTC. Its translation: CASSEREQFF.

Many counts were recorded for this clonotype. The rearrangement links TRBV4-1 to TRBJ1-6; 10 bases line up with TRBD1. This CDR3 region has 17 residues. Losses at the gene ends were 1 base for V and 10 bases for J; bases not matched to a gene: 10. Germline CDR1 reads MGHRA; CDR2 reads YSYEKL. CDR3 sequence: CASSQGPGQGSKSPLHF. In DNA, the CDR3 is TGCGCCAGCAGCCAAGGTCCGGGACAGGGGTCTAAGTCACCCCTCCACTTT.

There are many counts of this clonotype. This chain links TRBV5-1 with TRBJ2-5; tentatively, D is TRBD1 (6 bases). The V end lost 0 bases, the J end lost 9 bases, and 15 bases lay between the germline ends. Germline loops: CDR1 SGHRS, CDR2 YFSETQ. This CDR3 spans 14 amino acids. CDR3 coding DNA: TGCGCCAGCAGCTTGGAGTGGGATCAGGGGTCCCAGTACTTC. Protein product: CASSLEWDQGSQYF.

This clonotype was detected a few times. The V call is TRBV18, the J call TRBJ2-2, with 10 nucleotides matching TRBD2. After removal of 3 bases from V and 7 bases from J, the junction contained 14 bases not matched to a gene. There are 18 residues in the CDR3. Germline CDR1 and CDR2: KGHSH and LQKENI. CDR3 nucleotide sequence: TGTGCCAGCTCACCGTTGGTCCTAGCGGGAGCCCCTGACGGGGAGCTGTTTTTT. It codes for CASSPLVLAGAPDGELFF.

J is TRBJ2-1 and V is TRBV7-6; D possibly corresponds to TRBD2 (5 bases). This CDR3 contains 13 residues. V was clipped by 0 bases and J by 9 bases, with 9 bases between them. The V gene's germline CDR1 is SGHVS and CDR2 FNYEAQ. DNA for the CDR3: TGTGCCAGCAGCTTAGCTTCAGCGGCTGAGCAGTTCTTC. It specifies CASSLASAAEQFF.

This clonotype occurred many times. The V and J genes are TRBV24-1 and TRBJ2-7, with D possibly being TRBD1 (6 bases). The CDR3 totals 14 residues. Between the trimmed V and J ends, which lost 9 bases and 2 bases, there was a span of 16 bases. Per germline, CDR1 KGHDR and CDR2 SFDVKD. The CDR3 sequence: CATADRFTPYEQYF. The CDR3 DNA reads TGTGCCACCGCAGACAGGTTCACCCCCTACGAGCAGTACTTC.

The chain combines TRBV7-3 with TRBJ2-2, with D possibly being TRBD1 (6 bases). This CDR3 contains 14 residues. Germline lookup yields CDR1 SGHTA and CDR2 FQGTGA. V gave up 5 bases and J gave up 6 bases, with 13 bases separating them. CDR3 in amino acids: CASSPNRAAGELFF. Here the CDR3 DNA reads TGTGCCAGCAGCCCTAACAGGGCGGCCGGGGAGCTGTTTTTT.

At least ten counts were recorded for this clonotype. The chain is built from TRBV28 and TRBJ1-2; tentatively, D is TRBD1 (5 bases). The CDR3 is 13 residues long. CDR1 and CDR2 from the germline V gene are MDHEN and SYDVKM. V dropped 5 bases and J dropped 8 bases, with 15 bases sitting between them. The CDR3 DNA is TGTGCCAGCAGTCCCACTCCAGGGTGGGGCTACACCTTC. It translates to CASSPTPGWGYTF.

This clonotype occurred many times. The chain joins TRBV2 to TRBJ2-7; D might be TRBD1 or TRBD2, each matching 5 bases. The germline CDR1 and CDR2 sequences are SNHLY and FYNNEI. CDR3 length equals 15 residues. The V gene lost 8 bases and the J gene lost 2 bases, with 19 bases spanning the gap. The CDR3 DNA is TGTGCCAGCGGTCTCCGGACGAGGGACCCCTACGAGCAGTACTTC. Protein: CASGLRTRDPYEQYF. Using reference TRBV2 and TRBJ2-7 for the parts outside the CDR3, the full variable domain is EPEVTQTPSHQVTQMGQEVILRCVPISNHLYFYWYRQILGQKVEFLVSFYNNEISEKSEIFDDQFSVERPDGSNFTLKIRSTKLEDSAMYFCASGLRTRDPYEQYFGPGTRLTVT.

The chain links TRBV5-1 to TRBJ2-1; 9 nucleotides match TRBD2. The V and J ends lost 2 bases and 7 bases, in that order; junction bases with no gene match: 10. Germline CDR1 and CDR2: SGHRS and YFSETQ. This CDR3 has 16 residues. CDR3: CASSFSAGGQYNEQFF. The CDR3 DNA follows: TGCGCCAGCAGCTTCAGCGCGGGGGGGCAATATAATGAGCAGTTCTTC.

This clonotype was observed a few times. The chain carries TRBV28 and TRBJ2-7; 10 nucleotides agree with TRBD1. The germline gives CDR1 MDHEN, CDR2 SYDVKM. This CDR3 is built from 15 residues. V shed 5 bases, J shed 5 bases, and the junction held 9 bases outside the gene matches. The CDR3 DNA is TGTGCCAGCAGTCCGGGGACAGGGGCGGTCCACGAGCAGTACTTC. Protein: CASSPGTGAVHEQYF.

The chain is built from TRBV6-1 and TRBJ2-2, with D hard to call. The CDR3 is 12 residues long. V lost 1 base to trimming and J lost 7 bases, with 4 bases between them. Per germline, CDR1 MNHNS and CDR2 SASEGT. CDR3 protein: CASSEEIGELFF. CDR3 nucleotide sequence: TGTGCCAGCAGTGAAGAAATCGGGGAGCTGTTTTTT.

This clonotype came up many times. The chain is built from TRBV11-2 and TRBJ2-1, with 8 bases identical to TRBD2. Germline V gene sequence: CDR1 SGHAT, CDR2 FQNNGV. The CDR3 loop spans 15 amino acids. The ends lost 6 bases at V and 0 bases at J; junction bases unmatched: 4. The CDR3 loop is CASRRGLDSYNEQFF. The CDR3 DNA follows: TGTGCCAGCAGGCGGGGACTAGACTCCTACAATGAGCAGTTCTTC.

This clonotype was counted between two and nine times. The chain couples TRBV6-5 to TRBJ1-1; 8 bases fit TRBD1. After removal of 2 bases from V and 4 bases from J, the junction contained 3 bases not matched to a gene. The CDR3 is 14 residues long. CDR1 is MNHEY and CDR2 is SVGAGI in the germline V gene. The CDR3 protein is CASSYTGGLTEAFF. For the CDR3, the DNA is TGTGCCAGCAGTTACACAGGGGGTCTCACTGAAGCTTTCTTT.

This clonotype appeared a few times. A read error is possible here, since a much larger clone lies one base away. The V call is TRBV18, the J call TRBJ1-6, with D perhaps TRBD1 (5 bases). The germline V gene encodes CDR1 KGHSH and CDR2 LQKENI. CDR3 length equals 16 residues. V was pared by 3 bases and J by 6 bases, with 15 bases between. DNA for the CDR3: TGTGCCAGCTCACCTTTTGGGGGAATTCGTAATTCACCCCTCCACTTT. As protein: CASSPFGGIRNSPLHF. Together with reference TRBV18 and TRBJ1-6, the CDR3 gives the full variable domain: NAGVMQNPRHLVRRRGQEARLRCSPMKGHSHVYWYRQLPEEGLKFMVYLQKENIIDESGMPKERFSAEFPKEGPSILRIQQVVRGDSAAYFCASSPFGGIRNSPLHFGNGTRLTVT.

The chain couples TRBV2 to TRBJ2-3; D unclear. In germline, CDR1 is SNHLY, CDR2 FYNNEI. The CDR3 covers 13 residues. V dropped 6 bases and J dropped 6 bases, with 13 bases sitting between them. The chain's CDR3 is CASSSTSADTQYF. The CDR3 coding sequence is TGTGCCAGCAGCTCCACCTCGGCCGATACGCAGTATTTT.

This clonotype was found many times. The rearrangement joins TRBV20-1 to TRBJ2-7; D is perhaps TRBD2 (5 bases). The CDR3 has 12 amino acids. The V gene lost 2 bases and the J gene lost 2 bases, with 7 bases spanning the gap. CDR1 is DFQATT, CDR2 SNEGSKA, per germline (reference sequence). CDR3 coding DNA: TGCAGTGCTAGAAGACTACCCTACGAGCAGTACTTC. It translates to CSARRLPYEQYF.

The chain is built from TRBV29-1 and TRBJ2-7; TRBD1 matches 7 bases. CDR3 length equals 12 residues. Trimming cost V 6 bases and J 3 bases; bases outside gene matches: 5. Per germline, CDR1 SQVTM and CDR2 ANQGSEA. CDR3 bases: TGCAGCGTCCTCGGGACAGTCTACGAGCAGTACTTC. Translation: CSVLGTVYEQYF.

This chain joins TRBV5-1 and TRBJ1-1; 10 bases line up with TRBD1. The V and J ends lost 3 bases and 14 bases, in that order; junction bases with no gene match: 16. Germline loops: CDR1 SGHRS, CDR2 YFSETQ. This CDR3 has 15 amino acids. CDR3 sequence: CASSSTDRGLGYSFF. The CDR3 region has the DNA TGCGCCAGCAGCTCTACAGACAGGGGGCTCGGCTATAGCTTCTTT.

Details on this clonotype: Just one base apart from a much larger clone, this may be a read error. In DNA, the CDR3 is TGTGCCAGCACACGGCCAAACTTTTCCTACAATGAGCAGTACTTC. Amino acid sequence: CASTRPNFSYNEQYF. V usage is TRBV28 and J usage is TRBJ2-7; D unclear. The V and J ends lost 7 bases and 7 bases respectively, with 23 bases between them. In germline, CDR1 is MDHEN, CDR2 SYDVKM. The CDR3 sequence is 15 residues long.

This clonotype has ten or more counts. The V gene is TRBV30, the J gene TRBJ2-2; D unclear. Between the trimmed V and J ends, which lost 0 bases and 2 bases, there was a span of 7 bases. The CDR3 runs to 14 residues. CDR1 and CDR2 (germline): GTSNPN, SVGIG (reference sequence). The CDR3 reads CAWSVTINTGELFF. CDR3 DNA sequence: TGTGCCTGGAGTGTAACAATAAACACCGGGGAGCTGTTTTTT.

This clonotype was seen many times. CDR3: CSAARGGGTGELFF. CDR3 DNA sequence: TGCAGTGCTGCGCGGGGGGGCGGCACCGGGGAGCTGTTTTTT. This chain links TRBV20-1 with TRBJ2-2; 9 bases fit TRBD2. The length of the CDR3 is 14 residues. Unmatched junction bases numbered 5, after V lost 5 bases and J lost 4 bases. Germline V gene data show CDR1 as DFQATT and CDR2 as SNEGSKA (reference sequence).